This TCR beta chain was captured in a study of T cell clonality in common variable immunodeficiency. Study-wide points: Reportedly, TCR beta sequences from common variable immunodeficiency showed fewer deletions and N-nucleotide insertions.

There are many counts of this clone. Its matching antigen is unknown. The CDR3 end lies 3 residues beyond the end of the read and is filled in from the germline J gene. CVID meant reduced serum IgG, IgA and/or IgM plus specific antibody deficiency. Germline assignment: CDR1 DFQATT and CDR2 SNEGSKA (reference sequence). The CDR3 covers 14 residues. V was pared by 5 bases and J by 2 bases, with 2 bases of the junction left unmatched. The table came from immunoSEQ multiplex PCR; TCRdb's copy has only in-frame clones and leaves some out. The sample includes around 40,000 clones, none of them occurring once.

The J gene is TRBJ2-2, the V gene TRBV20-1; TRBD1 matches at 10 bases. The sample consisted of peripheral blood mononuclear cells. This TCR was recovered from a human donor with common variable immunodeficiency. The CDR3 DNA, read in part, is TGCAGTGCTCGGACAGGGGGAAACACCGGGGAG. It yields the protein CSARTGGNTGE. The full CDR3 is CSARTGGNTGELFF.